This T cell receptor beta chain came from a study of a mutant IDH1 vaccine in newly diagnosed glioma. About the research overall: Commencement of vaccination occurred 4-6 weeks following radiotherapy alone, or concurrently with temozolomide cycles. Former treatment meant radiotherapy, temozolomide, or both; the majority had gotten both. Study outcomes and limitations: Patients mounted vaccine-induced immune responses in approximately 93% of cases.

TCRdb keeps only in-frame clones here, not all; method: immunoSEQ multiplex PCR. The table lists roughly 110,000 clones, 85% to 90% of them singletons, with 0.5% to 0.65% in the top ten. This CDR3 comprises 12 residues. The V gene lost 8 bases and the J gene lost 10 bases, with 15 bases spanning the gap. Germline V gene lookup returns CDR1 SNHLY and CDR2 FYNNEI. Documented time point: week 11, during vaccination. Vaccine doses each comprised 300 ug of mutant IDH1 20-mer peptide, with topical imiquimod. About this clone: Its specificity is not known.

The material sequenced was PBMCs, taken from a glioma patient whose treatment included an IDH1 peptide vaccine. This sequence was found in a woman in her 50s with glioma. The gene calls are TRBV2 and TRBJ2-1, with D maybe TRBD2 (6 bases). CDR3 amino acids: CASGTGLSEQFF. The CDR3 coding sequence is TGTGCCAGCGGAACGGGACTCTCGGAGCAGTTCTTC.